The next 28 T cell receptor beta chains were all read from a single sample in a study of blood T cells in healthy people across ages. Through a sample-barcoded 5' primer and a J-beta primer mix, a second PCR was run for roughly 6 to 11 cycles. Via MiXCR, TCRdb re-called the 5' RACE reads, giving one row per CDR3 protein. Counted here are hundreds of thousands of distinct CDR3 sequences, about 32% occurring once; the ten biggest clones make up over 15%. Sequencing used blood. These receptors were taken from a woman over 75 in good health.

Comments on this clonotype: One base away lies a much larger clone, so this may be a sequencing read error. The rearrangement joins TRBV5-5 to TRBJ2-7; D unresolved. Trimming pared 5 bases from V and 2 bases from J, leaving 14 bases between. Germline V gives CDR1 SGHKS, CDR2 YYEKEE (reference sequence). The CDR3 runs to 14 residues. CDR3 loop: CASRTEAETYEQYF. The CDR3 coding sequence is TGTGCCAGCAGGACCGAAGCAGAGACCTACGAGCAGTACTTC. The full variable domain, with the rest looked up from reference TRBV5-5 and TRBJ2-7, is DAGVTQSPTHLIKTRGQQVTLRCSPISGHKSVSWYQQVLGQGPQFIFQYYEKEERGRGNFPDRFSARQFPNYSSELNVNALLLGDSALYLCASRTEAETYEQYFGPGTRLTVT.

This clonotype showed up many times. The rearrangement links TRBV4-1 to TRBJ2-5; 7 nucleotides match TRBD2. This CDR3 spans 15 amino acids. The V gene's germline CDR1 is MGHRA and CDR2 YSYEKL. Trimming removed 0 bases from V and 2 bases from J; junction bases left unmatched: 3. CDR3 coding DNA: TGCGCCAGCAGCCAAGATGGGGGGGGGCAAGAGACCCAGTACTTC. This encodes CASSQDGGGQETQYF.

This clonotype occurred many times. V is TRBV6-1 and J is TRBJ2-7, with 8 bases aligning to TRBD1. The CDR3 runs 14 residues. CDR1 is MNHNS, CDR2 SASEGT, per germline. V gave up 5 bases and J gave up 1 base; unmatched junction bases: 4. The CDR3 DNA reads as TGTGCCAGCAGTCGGACAGGGAATTCCTACGAGCAGTACTTC. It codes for CASSRTGNSYEQYF.

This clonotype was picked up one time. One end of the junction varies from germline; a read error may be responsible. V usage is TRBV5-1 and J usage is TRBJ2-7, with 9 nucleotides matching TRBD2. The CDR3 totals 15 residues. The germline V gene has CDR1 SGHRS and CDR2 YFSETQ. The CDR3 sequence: CASNLGGGAYNEQYF. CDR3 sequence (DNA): TGCGCCAGCAACTTGGGCGGGGGGGCCTACAATGAGCAGTACTTC.

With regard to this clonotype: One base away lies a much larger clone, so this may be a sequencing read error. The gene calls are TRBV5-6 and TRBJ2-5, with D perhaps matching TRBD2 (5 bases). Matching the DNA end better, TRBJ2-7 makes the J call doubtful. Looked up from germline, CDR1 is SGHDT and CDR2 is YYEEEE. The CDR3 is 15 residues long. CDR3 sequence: CASSPGGGSAYEQYF. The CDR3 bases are TGTGCCAGCAGCCCAGGTGGAGGCAGTGCCTACGAGCAGTACTTC.

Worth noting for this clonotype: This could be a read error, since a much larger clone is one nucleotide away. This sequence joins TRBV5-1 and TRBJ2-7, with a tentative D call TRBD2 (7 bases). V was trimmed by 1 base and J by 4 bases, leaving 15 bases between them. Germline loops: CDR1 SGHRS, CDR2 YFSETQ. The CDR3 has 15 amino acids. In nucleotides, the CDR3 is TGCGCCAGCAGCTTGAGGGGGGGACACGTGTACGAGCAGTACTTC. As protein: CASSLRGGHVYEQYF.

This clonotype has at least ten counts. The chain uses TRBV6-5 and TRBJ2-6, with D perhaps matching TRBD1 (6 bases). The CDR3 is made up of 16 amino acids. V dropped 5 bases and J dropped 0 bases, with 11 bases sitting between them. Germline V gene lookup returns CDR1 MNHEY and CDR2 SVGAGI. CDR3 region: CASSRQESSGANVLTF. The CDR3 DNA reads TGTGCCAGCAGTCGACAGGAGAGCTCTGGGGCCAACGTCCTGACTTTC.

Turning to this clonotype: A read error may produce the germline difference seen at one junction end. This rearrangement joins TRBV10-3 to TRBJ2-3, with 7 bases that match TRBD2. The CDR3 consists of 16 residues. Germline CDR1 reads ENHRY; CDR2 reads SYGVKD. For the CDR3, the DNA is TGTGCCATCAGACCTGGACGAGCGGGGCGCACAGACACGCAGTATTTT. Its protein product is CAIRPGRAGRTDTQYF.

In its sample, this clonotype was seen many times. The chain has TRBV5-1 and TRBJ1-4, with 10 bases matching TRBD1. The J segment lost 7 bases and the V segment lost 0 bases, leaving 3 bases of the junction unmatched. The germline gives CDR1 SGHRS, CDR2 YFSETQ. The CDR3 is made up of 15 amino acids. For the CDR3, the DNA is TGCGCCAGCAGCTTGGATGGGACAGGGGCTGAAAAACTGTTTTTT. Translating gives CASSLDGTGAEKLFF.

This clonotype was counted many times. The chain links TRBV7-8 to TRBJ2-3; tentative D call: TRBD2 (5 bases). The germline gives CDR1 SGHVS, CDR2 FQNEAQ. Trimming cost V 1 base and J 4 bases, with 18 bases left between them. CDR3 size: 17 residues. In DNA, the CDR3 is TGTGCCAGCAGCTTAGACAAAACGGGAACAATATCAGATACGCAGTATTTT. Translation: CASSLDKTGTISDTQYF.

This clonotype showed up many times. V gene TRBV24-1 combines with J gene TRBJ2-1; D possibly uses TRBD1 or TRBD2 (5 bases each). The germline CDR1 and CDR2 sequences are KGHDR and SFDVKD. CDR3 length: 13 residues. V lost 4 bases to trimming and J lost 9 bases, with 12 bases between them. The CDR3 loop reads CATSDRRDGEQFF. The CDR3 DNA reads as TGTGCCACCAGTGACCGCAGGGACGGTGAGCAGTTCTTC.

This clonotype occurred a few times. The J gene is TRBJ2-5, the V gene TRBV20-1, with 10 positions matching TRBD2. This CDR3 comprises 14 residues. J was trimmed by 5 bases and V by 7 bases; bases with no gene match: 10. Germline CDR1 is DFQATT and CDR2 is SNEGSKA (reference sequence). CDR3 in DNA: TGCAGTGGGGGAGCAGCGGGGGGGCGGGAGACCCAGTACTTC. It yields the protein CSGGAAGGRETQYF.

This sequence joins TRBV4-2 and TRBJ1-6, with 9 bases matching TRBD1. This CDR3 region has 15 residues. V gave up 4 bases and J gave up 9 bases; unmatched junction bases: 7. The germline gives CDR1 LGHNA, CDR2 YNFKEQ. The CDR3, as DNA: TGTGCCAGCAGCCGAGACCGGGACAGGGTTTCACCCCTCCACTTT. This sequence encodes CASSRDRDRVSPLHF.

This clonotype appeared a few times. Written as DNA, the CDR3 is TGCAGTACTATCCCTGGACAGGGCAGAGGTGAAAAACTGTTTTTT. Translation gives CSTIPGQGRGEKLFF. The chain couples TRBV20-1 to TRBJ1-4, with 8 bases identical to TRBD1. CDR3 length: 15 residues. The J segment lost 7 bases and the V segment lost 8 bases, leaving 15 bases of the junction unmatched. CDR1 is DFQATT, CDR2 SNEGSKA, per germline (reference sequence).

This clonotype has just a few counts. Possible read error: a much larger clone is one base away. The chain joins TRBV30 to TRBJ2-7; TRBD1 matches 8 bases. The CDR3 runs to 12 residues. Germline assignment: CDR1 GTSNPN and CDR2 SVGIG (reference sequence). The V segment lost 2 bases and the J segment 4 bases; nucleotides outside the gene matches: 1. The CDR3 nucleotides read TGTGCCTGGAGTACAGGGGGATACGAGCAGTACTTC. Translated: CAWSTGGYEQYF.

Here the CDR3 DNA reads TGTGCCAGCGACTTAATGGGAGAGACCCAGTACTTC. Its protein product is CASDLMGETQYF. The chain has TRBV7-9 and TRBJ2-5, with D uncertain. The length of the CDR3 is 12 residues. V was cut by 8 bases and J by 4 bases, with 11 bases left in between. Germline CDR1 reads SEHNR; CDR2 reads FQNEAQ (reference sequence). Full variable domain (remainder filled in from reference TRBV7-9 and TRBJ2-5): DTGVSQNPRHKITKRGQNVTFRCDPISEHNRLYWYRQTLGQGPEFLTYFQNEAQLEKSRLLSDRFSAERPKGSFSTLEIQRTEQGDSAMYLCASDLMGETQYFGPGTRLLVL.

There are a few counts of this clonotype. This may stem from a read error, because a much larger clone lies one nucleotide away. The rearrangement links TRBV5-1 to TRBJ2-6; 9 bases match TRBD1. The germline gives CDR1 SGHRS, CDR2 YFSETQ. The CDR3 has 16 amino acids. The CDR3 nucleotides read TGCGCCAGCAGCATACAGGGGGCAGGTGGGGCCAACGTCCGGACTTTC. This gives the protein CASSIQGAGGANVRTF.

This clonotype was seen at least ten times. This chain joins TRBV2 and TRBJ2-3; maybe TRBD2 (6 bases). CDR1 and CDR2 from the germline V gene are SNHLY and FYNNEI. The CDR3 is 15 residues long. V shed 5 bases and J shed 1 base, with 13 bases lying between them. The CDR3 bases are TGTGCCAGCAGTCTCCGGGTAGCGGGCACAGATACGCAGTATTTT. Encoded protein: CASSLRVAGTDTQYF.

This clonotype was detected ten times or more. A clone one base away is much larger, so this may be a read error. This CDR3 reads CASSCEAGGYEQYF. CDR3 in DNA: TGTGCCAGCAGTTGCGAGGCAGGAGGCTACGAGCAGTACTTC. This sequence joins TRBV12-3 or TRBV12-4 and TRBJ2-7; D is perhaps TRBD2 (5 bases). Between the trimmed V and J ends, which lost 4 bases and 3 bases, there was a span of 13 bases. CDR3 size: 14 residues.

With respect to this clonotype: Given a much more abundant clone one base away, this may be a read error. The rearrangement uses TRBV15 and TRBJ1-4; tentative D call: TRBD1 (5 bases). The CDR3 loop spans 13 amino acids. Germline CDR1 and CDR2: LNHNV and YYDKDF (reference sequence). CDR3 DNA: TGTGTCACCAGCAGAGGAGGGACTGAAAAACTGTTTTTT. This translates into CVTSRGGTEKLFF. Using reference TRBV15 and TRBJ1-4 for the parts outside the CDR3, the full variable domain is DAMVIQNPRYQVTQFGKPVTLSCSQTLNHNVMYWYQQKSSQAPKLLFHYYDKDFNNEADTPDNFQSRRPNTSFCFLDIRSPGLGDTAMYLCVTSRGGTEKLFFGSGTQLSVL.

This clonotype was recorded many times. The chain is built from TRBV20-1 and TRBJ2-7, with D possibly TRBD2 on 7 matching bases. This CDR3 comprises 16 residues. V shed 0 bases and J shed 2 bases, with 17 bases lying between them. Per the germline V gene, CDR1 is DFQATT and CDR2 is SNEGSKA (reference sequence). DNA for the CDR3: TGCAGTGCTAGAGATTGGGGGGGGCAAACCCCCTACGAGCAGTACTTC. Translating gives CSARDWGGQTPYEQYF.

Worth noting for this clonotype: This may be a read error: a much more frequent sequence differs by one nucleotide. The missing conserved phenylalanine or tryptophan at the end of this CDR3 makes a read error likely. The CDR3 coding sequence is TGTGCCAGCAGTGACCTTGACGGTTATGGCTACACCGTC. Protein: CASSDLDGYGYTV. The chain joins TRBV6-6 to TRBJ1-2, with D uncertain. The CDR3 totals 13 residues. The V end was cut by 5 bases, the J end by 5 bases, with 12 bases between. CDR1 is MNHNY and CDR2 is SVGAGI in the germline V gene (reference sequence).

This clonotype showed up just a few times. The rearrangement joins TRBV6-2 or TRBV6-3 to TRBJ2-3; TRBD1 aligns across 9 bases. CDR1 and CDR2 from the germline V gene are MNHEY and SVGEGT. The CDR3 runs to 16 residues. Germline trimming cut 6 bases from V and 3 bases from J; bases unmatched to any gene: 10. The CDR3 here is CASSGPQGAGTDTQYF. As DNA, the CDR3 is TGTGCCAGCAGCGGACCACAGGGGGCGGGTACAGATACGCAGTATTTT.

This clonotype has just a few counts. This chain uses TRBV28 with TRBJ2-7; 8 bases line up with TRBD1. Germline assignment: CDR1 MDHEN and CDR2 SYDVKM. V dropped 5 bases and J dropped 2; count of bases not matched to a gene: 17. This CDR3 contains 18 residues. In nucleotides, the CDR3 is TGTGCCAGCAGTCCACAATTAGGGACAGGACTGAGTACCTACGAGCAGTACTTC. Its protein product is CASSPQLGTGLSTYEQYF.

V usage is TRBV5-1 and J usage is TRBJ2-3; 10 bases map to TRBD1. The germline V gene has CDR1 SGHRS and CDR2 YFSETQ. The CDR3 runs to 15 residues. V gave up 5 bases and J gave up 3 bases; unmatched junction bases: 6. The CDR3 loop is CASSRSGQGTDTQYF. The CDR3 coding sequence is TGCGCCAGCAGTCGATCGGGACAGGGGACAGATACGCAGTATTTT.

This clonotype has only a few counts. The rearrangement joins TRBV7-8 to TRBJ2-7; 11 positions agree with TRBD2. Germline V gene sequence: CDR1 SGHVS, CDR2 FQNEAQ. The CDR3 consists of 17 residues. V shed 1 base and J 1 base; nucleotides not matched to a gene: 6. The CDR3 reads CASSLGSGGAKSYEQYF. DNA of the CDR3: TGTGCCAGCAGCTTAGGTAGCGGGGGGGCAAAATCCTACGAGCAGTACTTC.

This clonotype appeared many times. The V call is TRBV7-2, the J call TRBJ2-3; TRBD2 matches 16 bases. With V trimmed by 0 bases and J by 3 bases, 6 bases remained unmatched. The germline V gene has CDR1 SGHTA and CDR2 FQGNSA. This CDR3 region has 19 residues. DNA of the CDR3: TGTGCCAGCAGCTTAGCCCCGGGACTAGCGGGGGGGCGGACAGATACGCAGTATTTT. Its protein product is CASSLAPGLAGGRTDTQYF.

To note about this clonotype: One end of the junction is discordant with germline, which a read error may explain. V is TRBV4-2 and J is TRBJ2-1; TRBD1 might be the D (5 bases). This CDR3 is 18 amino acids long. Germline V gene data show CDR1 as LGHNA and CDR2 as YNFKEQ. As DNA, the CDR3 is TGTGTCAGCAGCCAAGGGGCGACGTTTCAGGGAAACTACAATGAACAGTTCTTC. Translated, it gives CVSSQGATFQGNYNEQFF.